This T cell receptor (beta chain) was captured in a study of blood T cells in healthy people across ages. Germline V gene data show CDR1 as SQVTM and CDR2 as ANQGSEA. This CDR3 has 13 residues. The ends were cut back, 7 bases at V and 0 bases at J, with 12 bases in the middle. Study-wide findings and caveats: Diversity estimates drawn from one million T cells were deemed underestimates.

Note on this clonotype: Antigen unknown.

A second PCR, run for roughly 6 to 11 cycles, used a sample-barcoded 5' primer plus a J-beta primer mix. Using its own MiXCR run on the 5' RACE reads, TCRdb lists one record per CDR3 protein. This sample has approximately 900,000 distinct CDR3 sequences, with 29% found just once. Another study also made use of these data, one on T cells of mothers and their children. This second study says: According to the study, all extracted RNA entered cDNA synthesis at approximately 1.5 ug per 15 ul. Per child, 2.5 million to 3.5 million TCR beta CDR3 reads were obtained, against over 8 million per mother. Related mother-child pairs shared slightly more overlap than unrelated pairs, but the difference was non-significant.

The V gene is TRBV29-1, the J gene TRBJ1-1, with D possibly being TRBD1 (5 bases). This TCR derives from a woman aged 40 to 49 in good health. The sequencing input was blood. CDR3 protein: CSDFDSLNTEAFF. The CDR3 nucleotides read TGCAGCGACTTTGACAGCCTGAACACTGAAGCTTTCTTT.